The following is a T cell receptor (beta chain) sequence with its context. Its target is not known. Unmatched junction bases numbered 4, after V lost 6 bases and J lost 1 base. The CDR3 runs 14 residues. Germline CDR1 is WNHNN and CDR2 is SYGVQD (reference sequence). This record comes from a study of cytomegalovirus exposure and HLA in healthy donors. It was with 60 Vbeta and 13 Jbeta primers that the PCR ran. As processed by the authors: Approximately 11 million of 75 million to 85 million unique TCR beta chains were shared, per a later count. The data were produced by immunoSEQ multiplex PCR, yet TCRdb's version contains in-frame clones alone and is incomplete. V and J calls and clone size are those listed in that table; D and trimming were worked out from the DNA. The sample carries 160,000 or so clones, less than 80% recorded once. Study results and caveats: It emerged from a later analysis that several of the most significant clusters appeared to be linked to common viral pathogens. When analyzed later, a missense DCLRE1C variant was found to be linked to TCR beta V- and J-gene trimming. It is likely that the observed cluster of highly shared sequence variants was a sequencing artifact.

Specimen: PBMCs. This TCR came from a woman aged 35 to 49 in good health and CMV-seronegative. J is TRBJ2-5 and V is TRBV10-1; 8 bases line up with TRBD1. The CDR3 spells CASSDGQGQETQYF. For the CDR3, the DNA is TGCGCCAGCAGCGACGGACAGGGCCAAGAGACCCAGTACTTC.